Listed below are T cell receptor beta chains from one sample, sequenced in a study of T cell responses to AZD1222 COVID-19 vaccine. Libraries were prepared by immunoSEQ multiplex PCR; TCRdb keeps only in-frame clonotypes and omits some of them. This table holds more than 100,000 clones, over 75% found once. The input for sequencing was peripheral blood, taken 28 days after the second dose of the MenACWY control vaccine. These receptors were collected from an adult who received the MenACWY meningococcal vaccine as a control. CDR3s include the opening cysteine and the closing phenylalanine or tryptophan. D genes are given only for firm matches. Size is omitted from some rows. Given values are once, few, many or a class for expanded clones.

TRBV4-2	.	TRBD1	TRBJ1-2	TGTGCCAGCAGCCAAGATCGAGGGACAGGGTACTATGGCTACACCTTC	CASSQDRGTGYYGYTF
TRBV7-9	.	.	TRBJ2-2	TGTGCCAGCAGCCCTAGCTCGAACACCGGGGAGCTGTTTTTT	CASSPSSNTGELFF
TRBV19	.	.	TRBJ1-1	TGTGCCACTACCCCGGGGCAGGCGAACACTGAAGCTTTCTTT	CATTPGQANTEAFF
TRBV7-9	.	.	TRBJ2-1	TGTGCCAGCAGCTTGGTTAAGTACAATGAGCAGTTCTTC	CASSLVKYNEQFF
TRBV2	.	TRBD1	TRBJ1-4	TGTGCCAGCAGTGGAACAGGGGCGGCTAATGAAAAACTGTTTTTT	CASSGTGAANEKLFF
TRBV11-2	.	TRBD1	TRBJ1-1	TGTGCCAGCAGCGAATTATTGTACAGGGGAACAGGGACTGAAGCTTTCTTT	CASSELLYRGTGTEAFF
TRBV19	.	TRBD1	TRBJ2-5	TGTGCCAGTAGTATTGGGGACAGGGTGCACCAAGAGACCCAGTACTTC	CASSIGDRVHQETQYF
TRBV29-1	.	TRBD1	TRBJ1-1	TGCAGCGCGGGACAGATGAACACTGAAGCTTTCTTT	CSAGQMNTEAFF
TRBV25-1	.	.	TRBJ1-2	TGTGCCAGCAGTGAGAACCCCATCTATGGCTACACCTTC	CASSENPIYGYTF
TRBV28	.	TRBD2	TRBJ2-1	TGTGCCAGCAGCACGACTAGCGGGAGGGCCAGAAGTGAGCAGTTCTTC	CASSTTSGRARSEQFF
TRBV23-1	.	.	TRBJ1-2	TGCGCCAGCAGTCAGACCAGGGCTACCTATGGCTACACCTTC	CASSQTRATYGYTF
TRBV9	.	TRBD2	TRBJ2-7	TGTGCCAGCAGCGTAGGGACTAGCGGGCTATACGAGCAGTACTTC	CASSVGTSGLYEQYF
TRBV4-1	once	TRBD1	TRBJ2-2	TGCGCCAGCAGCCAACAGGACAGGGAGATCGGGGGGGAGCTGTTTTTT	CASSQQDREIGGELFF
TRBV7-8	.	TRBD2	TRBJ2-4	TGTGCCAGCAGCTTTGCTAGCGGGGGAGCCAAAAACATTCAGTACTTC	CASSFASGGAKNIQYF
TRBV14	.	TRBD1	TRBJ2-5	TGTGCCAGCAGCCCCCTGGGACAGGCCCAAGAGACCCAGTACTTC	CASSPLGQAQETQYF
TRBV12-5	.	.	TRBJ1-4	TGTGCTAGTGGTATACGCCTGGGGGAAAAACTGTTTTTT	CASGIRLGEKLFF
TRBV29-1	.	TRBD1	TRBJ1-4	TGCAGCGTGGGACAGGGAGGTGAAAAACTGTTTTTT	CSVGQGGEKLFF
TRBV2	few	TRBD1	TRBJ2-1	TGTGCCAGCAGTCGGGACAGGAAAAATGAGCAGTTCTTC	CASSRDRKNEQFF
TRBV19	once	TRBD1	TRBJ2-7	TGTGCCAGTAGTATCAGACAGGGGGCTGGGTACGAGCAGTACTTC	CASSIRQGAGYEQYF
TRBV5-1	.	.	TRBJ2-1	TGCGCCAGCAGCTGGGGAGACTACAATGAGCAGTTCTTC	CASSWGDYNEQFF
TRBV2	.	TRBD2	TRBJ2-5	TGTGCCAGCAGGAGCGGACTAGCGGGTTCGGGGACCCAGTACTTC	CASRSGLAGSGTQYF
TRBV6-5	.	.	TRBJ2-3	TGTGCCAGCAGCCCCGGGTATACGCAGTATTTT	CASSPGYTQYF
TRBV19	.	.	TRBJ2-3	TGTGCCAGTAGGGAGGACAGCGGTAGGCAGTATTTT	CASREDSGRQYF
TRBV10-1	.	.	TRBJ2-3	TGCGCCAGCAGTCTCACCCGTCCTCTGGGCGGCACAGATACGCAGTATTTT	CASSLTRPLGGTDTQYF
TRBV4-3	.	.	TRBJ2-1	TGCGCCAGCAGCCAGGCAGGAGGATACAATGAGCAGTTCTTC	CASSQAGGYNEQFF
TRBV3-1/TRBV3-2	.	TRBD1	TRBJ2-4	TGTGCCAGCAGCCCAAGGACAGGGGGGACCAAAAACATTCAGTACTTC	CASSPRTGGTKNIQYF
TRBV20-1	.	.	TRBJ2-1	TGCAGTGCTTTTTTTGGTGAGCAGTTCTTC	CSAFFGEQFF
TRBV28	.	.	TRBJ1-5	TGTGCCAGCAGTTCTGGATTGGAGAGAAGCGATCAGCCCCAGCATTTT	CASSSGLERSDQPQHF
TRBV7-9	.	.	TRBJ2-1	TGTGCCAGCAGTCAAGGGAATGAGCAGTTCTTC	CASSQGNEQFF
TRBV27	.	TRBD1	TRBJ1-2	TGTGCCAGCAGTTCCTCAGGGGGCGGTGGCTACACCTTC	CASSSSGGGGYTF
TRBV11-2	.	.	TRBJ2-5	TGTGCCAGCAGCATCCAAGAGACCCAGTACTTC	CASSIQETQYF
TRBV18	once	.	TRBJ1-5	TGTGCCAGCTCCCCGAAGGGGGGTTTGGGCAATCAGCCCCAGCATTTT	CASSPKGGLGNQPQHF
TRBV5-1	.	TRBD1	TRBJ2-7	TGCGCCAGCAGCTGGGGGACAGACTCCTACGAGCAGTACTTC	CASSWGTDSYEQYF
TRBV5-4	.	.	TRBJ2-5	TGTGCCAGCAGCTTGGGGGTCCAAGAGACCCAGTACTTC	CASSLGVQETQYF
TRBV25-1	.	.	TRBJ2-3	TGTGCCAGCAGTGTCCTCCCCACAGATACGCAGTATTTT	CASSVLPTDTQYF
TRBV28	.	.	TRBJ1-1	TGTGCCAGCAGTTTGACCCAGAACACTGAAGCTTTCTTT	CASSLTQNTEAFF
TRBV5-1	.	.	TRBJ1-2	TGCGCCAGCAGAACGGGGGTTGGGGCGAACTATGGCTACACCTTC	CASRTGVGANYGYTF
TRBV19	.	.	TRBJ2-2	TGTGCCAGTAGTGGGGCTAGGGAGGACGGGGAGCTGTTTTTT	CASSGAREDGELFF
TRBV5-1	.	TRBD1	TRBJ1-2	TGCGCCAGCAGCGCCGGGACAGGGGGCTTCGGCTACACCTTC	CASSAGTGGFGYTF
TRBV10-1	.	TRBD1	TRBJ1-1	TGCGCCAGCGGTTATACAGGGGGCCGGAACACTGAAGCTTTCTTT	CASGYTGGRNTEAFF
TRBV5-1	.	.	TRBJ1-2	TGCGCCAGCAGCTTGGGTTCCTCCCGCTATGGCTACACCTTC	CASSLGSSRYGYTF
TRBV3-1/TRBV3-2	.	.	TRBJ2-5	TGTGCCAGCAGCCTCAACCGGGAGAAAGAGACCCAGTACTTC	CASSLNREKETQYF
TRBV3-1/TRBV3-2	.	.	TRBJ2-1	TGTGCCAGCAGCCACCGGCTAGACTCCTACAATGAGCAGTTCTTC	CASSHRLDSYNEQFF
TRBV27	.	.	TRBJ2-2	TGTGCCAGCGGCCCGGAGGGGGCGGGCACCGGGGAGCTGTTTTTT	CASGPEGAGTGELFF
TRBV7-2	.	.	TRBJ1-2	TGTGCCAGCACCCTAGGGGGGGCGGAGGGCTACACCTTC	CASTLGGAEGYTF